This T cell receptor beta chain was sequenced in a study of shared clonotypes between healthy human individuals (dated by TCRdb to 2020 to 2021). With regard to the full study: The cohort included three men and a couple of women between 18 and 49 years of age. Each donor's leukapheresis produced roughly between roughly 0.94 and 9.5 billion PBMCs. To increase sequencing depth and limit assay-specific biases, TCR repertoire library preparation and sequencing were carried out by different laboratories using diverse techniques. For each donor, three plates each were used for CD4 naive and CD4 memory, two plates were used for CD8 naive, and one plate was used for CD8 memory. The study deeply sequenced blood TCR repertoires of about five healthy adults to estimate repertoire size and the extent of clonotype sharing between individuals.

On the study overall, not on this receptor specifically: Higher generation probabilities were observed for clonotypes shared by all four sorted-subset donors than for non-shared clonotypes. Naive subsets generally had larger estimated clonotype richness than memory subsets did. The small number of donors limited the genetic and exposure-history diversity represented. Approximately 5% of naive CD4, roughly 3.6% of naive CD8, approximately 2% of memory CD4, and about 0.4% of memory CD8 clonotypes were shared across a few donors. Pairwise subsampling indicated that sequencing depth was expected to affect the degree of clonotype sharing among donors. Rarefaction of sorted-subset datasets indicated incomplete sequencing despite the large sequencing depth. Sampling was limited to blood, and TCR repertoires in tissue likely differ from TCR repertoires in blood.

Using the deep immunoSEQ assay, multiplex PCR amplified TCR CDR3 regions from genomic DNA. For each cell subset, the extracted genomic DNA was distributed evenly across all wells of several immunoSEQ 96-well plates, and each plate served as one replicate. For sorted subsets, each replicate PCR was loaded with 200 ng genomic DNA, equivalent to 32,000 or so T cell genomes. The purified libraries were quantified using a Qubit 3.0 fluorometer, sized with a Bioanalyzer 2100, and then quantified again using the KAPA Library Quantification kit. Every immunoSEQ 96-well plate was sequenced on a separate single-read 150-cycle Illumina NextSeq 550 flow cell. The original pipeline was this. Because the immunoSEQ output held only junctional sequences and lacked quality scores, the filtering could not match the filtering applied to full-length reads. To assign V/J genes and CDR3, sequences were annotated against IMGT germline references using PyIR, a Python wrapper for IgBLAST v1.9. Any read was removed if the V/J assignment was weak (E-value above 1e-6), the CDR3 was missing, or the read contained stop codons, out-of-frame junctions, or ambiguous translated residues. V3J clonotypes were defined by identical inferred V gene, J gene, and CDR3 amino acid sequence. The percentage overlap between two repertoires was calculated by dividing the number of shared unique clonotypes by the size of the smaller repertoire. Three approaches were used to assess repertoire richness: RTK rarefaction, the Chao1 estimator, and Recon v2.1 estimates of unobserved clonotypes. Generation probabilities were computed with OLGA for all TCRbeta clonotypes obtained by the gDNA method from several donors. TCRdb took this table from immuneACCESS and kept in-frame rearrangements with V and J called. Such tables lack part of the clones; where checked against another copy, unresolved V genes explain under half of the gap, and the rest is unexplained. That table is the source of V, J and clone size, and D and trimming were worked out from the DNA. This sample is represented by a few hundred thousand clones; almost 97% of them were singletons. About 0.06% of the sample is in the top ten clones.

The CDR1 and CDR2 encoded by the germline V gene (reference sequence) are DFQATT and SNEGSKA. The V end gives up 6 bases and the J end 8 bases, leaving 5 bases in the junction not matched to a gene. Taken from cysteine to phenylalanine, the CDR3 has 11 residues. This entry keeps only the CDR3 DNA: 33 bases, framed from base 1. The donors were healthy, HIV-negative adults who had no recently reported acute infections or vaccinations. Only Caucasian adults living in Nashville, Tennessee, USA were represented among the donors. CD4+ T cells were enriched by magnetic negative selection, after which naive cells were positively selected on CD45RA and the negative fraction was taken as the memory subset. After blood collection by leukapheresis, PBMCs were isolated using Ficoll-Histopaque density gradient centrifugation and then cryopreserved in the vapor phase of liquid nitrogen. Analytical flow cytometry was used to check the purity and quantity of each magnetically sorted T cell population. Genomic DNA was isolated from every sorted fraction and measured by UV absorbance on a Nanodrop 2000c.

Concerning this clone: Its antigen remains undetermined. No clone much larger than this one lies a single base away; base qualities are absent.

The origin of this receptor is a woman in her 30s in good health. The specimen was naive CD4+ T cells sorted from blood. Sample cell subset or site, as interpreted from the label and publication: CD45RA+ positively selected. In this chain, TRBV20-1 is recombined with TRBJ2-3; 7 nucleotides in the junction match TRBD2. The DNA sequence is as follows: TGCAGTGCAGACCGCGGGGGTACGCAGTATTTT. It encodes CSADRGGTQYF.